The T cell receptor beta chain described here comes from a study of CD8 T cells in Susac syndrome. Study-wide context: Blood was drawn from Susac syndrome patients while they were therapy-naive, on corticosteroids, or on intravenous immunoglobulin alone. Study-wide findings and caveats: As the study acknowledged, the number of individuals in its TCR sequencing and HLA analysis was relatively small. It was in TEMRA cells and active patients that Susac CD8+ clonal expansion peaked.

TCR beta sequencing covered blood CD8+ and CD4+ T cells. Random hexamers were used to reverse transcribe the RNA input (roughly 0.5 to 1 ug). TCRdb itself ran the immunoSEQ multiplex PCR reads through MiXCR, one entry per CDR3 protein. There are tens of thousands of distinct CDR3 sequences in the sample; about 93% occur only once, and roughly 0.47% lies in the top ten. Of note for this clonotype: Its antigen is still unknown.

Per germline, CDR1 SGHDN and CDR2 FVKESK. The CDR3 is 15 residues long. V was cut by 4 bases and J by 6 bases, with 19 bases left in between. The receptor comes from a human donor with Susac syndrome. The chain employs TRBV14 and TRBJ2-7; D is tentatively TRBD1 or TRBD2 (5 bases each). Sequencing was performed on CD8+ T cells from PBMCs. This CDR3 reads CASSPGRPYIGEQYF. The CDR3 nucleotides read TGTGCCAGCAGCCCGGGACGGCCCTACATCGGCGAGCAGTACTTC.